This T cell receptor (beta chain) emerged from a study of blood T cell repertoires in COVID-19. The germline V gene has CDR1 MNHEY and CDR2 SVGAGI. The CDR3 totals 14 residues. The J segment lost 4 bases and the V segment lost 8 bases, leaving 6 bases of the junction unmatched. Original methodology: Counts of nucleated cells, estimated from reference gene primer amplification, were obtained. The data were produced by immunoSEQ multiplex PCR, yet TCRdb's version contains in-frame clones alone and is incomplete. For V, J and clone size, that table is used; D and trimming come from the DNA. This table has some 250,000 clones, approximately 90% appearing once.

The TCR comes from a man aged 55 to 70 who had recovered from COVID-19. The sample taken for sequencing was peripheral blood. V usage is TRBV6-5 and J usage is TRBJ1-2; 11 bases align to TRBD1. CDR3 residues: CASGLGQGAYGYTF. Here the CDR3 DNA reads TGTGCCAGCGGCCTAGGACAGGGGGCCTATGGCTACACCTTC.